This T cell receptor (beta chain) was captured by sequencing in a study of PD-1 blockade in classical Hodgkin lymphoma. Findings of the study overall: TCR diversity at baseline was reported to be reduced in newly diagnosed patients relative to healthy donors.

About this clone itself: Its antigen is undetermined.

Germline lookup yields CDR1 SGHNT and CDR2 YYREEE (reference sequence). Trimming removed 1 base from V and 6 bases from J, with 10 bases in between. The CDR3 spans 14 residues. Time point noted: newly diagnosed, previously untreated cHL patient sample. CD4+ T cells were purified from thawed PBMCs by negative selection. Some clones are missing from TCRdb's copy, which holds only in-frame ones; the method was immunoSEQ multiplex PCR. This sample has around 29,000 clones; about 90% occur once, and the top ten carry under 0.4%. The clonotype originates from a human donor with classical Hodgkin lymphoma. J is TRBJ2-2 and V is TRBV5-4, with a tentative D call TRBD2 (6 bases). The source material was CD4+ T cells from blood. The CDR3 sequence is CASSLKRAAGELFF. As DNA, the CDR3 is TGTGCCAGCAGCTTGAAGCGGGCCGCCGGGGAGCTGTTTTTT. The complete variable domain, with remaining parts taken from reference TRBV5-4 and TRBJ2-2, reads ETGVTQSPTHLIKTRGQQVTLRCSSQSGHNTVSWYQQALGQGPQFIFQYYREEENGRGNFPPRFSGLQFPNYSSELNVNALELDDSALYLCASSLKRAAGELFFGEGSRLTVL.